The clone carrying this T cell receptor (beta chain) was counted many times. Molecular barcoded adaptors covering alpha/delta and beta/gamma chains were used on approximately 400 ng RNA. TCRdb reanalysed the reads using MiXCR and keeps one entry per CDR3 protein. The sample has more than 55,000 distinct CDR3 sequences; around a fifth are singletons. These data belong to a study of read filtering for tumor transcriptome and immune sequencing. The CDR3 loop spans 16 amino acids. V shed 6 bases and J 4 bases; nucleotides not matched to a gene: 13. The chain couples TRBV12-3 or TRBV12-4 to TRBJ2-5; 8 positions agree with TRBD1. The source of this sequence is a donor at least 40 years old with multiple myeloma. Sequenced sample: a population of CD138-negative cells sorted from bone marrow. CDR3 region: CASSPHHTGGGETQYF. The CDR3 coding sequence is TGTGCCAGCAGCCCACACCACACAGGGGGAGGAGAGACCCAGTACTTC.